Listed below are T cell receptor beta chains from one sample, sequenced in a study of molecular identifiers for immune sequencing clone quantification. TCRdb re-called the PCR reads with MiXCR, one entry per CDR3 protein. The sample consists of hundreds of thousands of distinct CDR3 sequences, about 20% of them appearing once. Sequencing input: naive CD8+ T cells from blood, with Jurkat cell RNA spiked in. These receptor sequences come from a human donor in good health. Some libraries in this study had Jurkat cell RNA spiked in. CDR3s leave out the opening cysteine and the closing phenylalanine or tryptophan.

v_gene	len	j_gene	CDR3aa
TRBV19	14	TRBJ2-7	ASSTWTGKYPYEQY
TRBV20-1	10	TRBJ2-7	SARDSAYEQY
TRBV11-2	14	TRBJ2-7	ASSRTWRAGGIEQY
TRBV4-3	14	TRBJ2-7	ASSPGQGLGPYEQY
TRBV27	14	TRBJ1-5	ASSSAGAGSNQPQH
TRBV4-2	14	TRBJ2-3	ASSPRQALATDTQY
TRBV5-4	13	TRBJ1-1	ASSSLQTGQTEAF
TRBV3-1	12	TRBJ2-5	ASSPFTGWETQY
TRBV27	11	TRBJ2-7	ASSSTGSYKQY
TRBV30	11	TRBJ1-1	AWSERGGTEAF
TRBV4-1	13	TRBJ2-7	ASSHGWRASYEQY
TRBV27	12	TRBJ2-1	ASSSLAGFHEQF
TRBV4-1	15	TRBJ1-5	ASSQVLGGWSNQPQH
TRBV20-1	8	TRBJ1-1	SVLRAEAF
TRBV20-1	15	TRBJ2-1	SAWGTGEKLSYNEQF
TRBV7-9	13	TRBJ2-3	ASSPLKDLTDTQY
TRBV24-1	11	TRBJ2-1	ATSDLGLNEQF
TRBV20-1	14	TRBJ2-2	SARDSGTGFPGELF
TRBV19	13	TRBJ2-1	ASTMGGFGGNEQF
TRBV12-3/TRBV12-4	11	TRBJ2-3	ATQGDHTDTQY
TRBV9	13	TRBJ1-3	ASSPGGGSGSTIY
TRBV6-5	14	TRBJ2-5	ASSYSRDRGQETQY
TRBV4-3	10	TRBJ2-2	ASSEGYGELF
TRBV4-1	15	TRBJ2-1	ASSPQNLQQGRNEQF
TRBV21-1	14	TRBJ1-4	ASSDDFLPDNEKLF
TRBV28	16	TRBJ1-5	ASRTGQGARIGNQPQH
TRBV5-4	13	TRBJ2-7	ASSLAGAGSCEQY
TRBV7-9	14	TRBJ2-3	ASSRMGARSTDTQY
TRBV24-1	11	TRBJ2-2	ATSDLGTGELF
TRBV21-1	13	TRBJ1-5	ASNSEKGGNQPQH
TRBV5-1	12	TRBJ2-7	ASSLGGQGYKQY
TRBV30	18	TRBJ2-2	AWYPLGRIPKKPNTGELF
TRBV6-5	13	TRBJ2-7	ASTATGALGYEQY
TRBV23-1	9	TRBJ2-4	ASRQPLGGN
TRBV3-1	13	TRBJ2-3	ASSQVQGATDTQY
TRBV6-5	14	TRBJ2-3	ASSYRLAGETDTQY
TRBV11-2	11	TRBJ2-4	ASSLVDENIQY
TRBV7-2	11	TRBJ1-1	ASSVRVPVEAF
TRBV3-1	14	TRBJ1-5	ASSQGGIYSNQPQH
TRBV29-1	11	TRBJ2-1	SSGTSGTYEQF
TRBV29-1	12	TRBJ1-1	SVEGASLNTEAF
TRBV28	12	TRBJ1-5	ASNRGYSNQPQH
TRBV6-2/TRBV6-3	12	TRBJ2-5	ASSTGTLKETQY
TRBV28	13	TRBJ2-3	ASSGPLAVTDTQY
TRBV5-8	12	TRBJ2-1	ASSTRDLYNEQF
TRBV4-1	12	TRBJ1-1	ASSQDRTATEAF